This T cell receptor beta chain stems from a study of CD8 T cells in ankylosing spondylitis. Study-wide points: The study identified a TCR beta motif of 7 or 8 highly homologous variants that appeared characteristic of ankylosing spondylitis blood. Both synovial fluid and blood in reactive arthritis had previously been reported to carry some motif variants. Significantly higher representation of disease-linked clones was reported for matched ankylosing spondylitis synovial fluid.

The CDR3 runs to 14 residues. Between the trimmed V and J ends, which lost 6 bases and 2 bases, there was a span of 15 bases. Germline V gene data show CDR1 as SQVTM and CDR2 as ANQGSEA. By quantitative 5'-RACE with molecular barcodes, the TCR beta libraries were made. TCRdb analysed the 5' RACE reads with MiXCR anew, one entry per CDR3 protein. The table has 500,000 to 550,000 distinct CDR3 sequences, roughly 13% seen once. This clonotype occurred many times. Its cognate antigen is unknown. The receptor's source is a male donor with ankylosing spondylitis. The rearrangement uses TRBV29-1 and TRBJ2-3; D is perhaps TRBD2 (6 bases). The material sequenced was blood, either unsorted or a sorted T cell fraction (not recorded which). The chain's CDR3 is CSVGTYRDTDTQYF. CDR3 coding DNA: TGCAGCGTGGGGACTTACAGAGACACAGATACGCAGTATTTT.